This passage covers 19 T cell receptor beta chains from one sample sequenced in a study of PD-1 blockade in classical Hodgkin lymphoma (dated by TCRdb to the early 2020s). What the time point label conveys for this sample: cycle 1 day 1 (C1D1), immediately before nivolumab initiation. Every trial patient had relapsed following autologous stem cell transplantation, and prior brentuximab vedotin exposure was what differed among cohorts A, B and C. Libraries were built with the immunoSEQ multiplex PCR assay. TCRdb took over this immuneACCESS table, retaining in-frame rearrangements with V and J assigned. Such tables are incomplete; in checked studies, under half of the missing clones stem from an unresolved V gene, and the remainder is unexplained. The sample records fewer than 100,000 clones, 92% of which are singletons. In total, the top ten clones hold roughly 2.8% of the sample. The sample here was peripheral blood mononuclear cells (PBMCs), taken at baseline. The receptors originated from a human donor with classical Hodgkin lymphoma.

Only one count was recorded for this clone. CDR3 in amino acids: CASSYGEGAGAQYF. CDR3 DNA sequence: TGTGCCAGCAGTTACGGAGAGGGGGCAGGCGCGCAGTACTTC. The genes are TRBV6-6 and TRBJ2-7, with 7 bases lining up with TRBD1. The trim removed 2 bases at V and 9 bases at J, leaving 10 bases unmatched. CDR3 size: 14 residues. Germline CDR1 is MNHNY and CDR2 is SVGAGI (reference sequence).

The chain couples TRBV29-1 to TRBJ1-5, with D maybe TRBD1 (6 bases). The CDR3 consists of 13 residues. Germline assignment: CDR1 SQVTM and CDR2 ANQGSEA. V was shortened by 7 bases and J by 2 bases, with 12 bases between the two germline ends. The CDR3: CSATGPGNQPQHF. The CDR3 DNA is TGCAGCGCTACAGGGCCAGGCAATCAGCCCCAGCATTTT.

The V gene is TRBV7-2, the J gene TRBJ2-7; 9 bases align to TRBD1. J lost 2 bases, V lost 0 bases, and 2 bases had no gene match. The CDR3 spans 15 residues. Germline lookup yields CDR1 SGHTA and CDR2 FQGNSA. The CDR3 sequence is CASSLAGQGAYEQYF. The CDR3, as DNA: TGTGCCAGCAGCTTAGCGGGACAGGGAGCCTACGAGCAGTACTTC.

The chain recombines TRBV15 with TRBJ1-4; D is undetermined. The germline gives CDR1 LNHNV, CDR2 YYDKDF (reference sequence). The V end was cut by 0 bases, the J end by 5 bases, with 10 bases between. This CDR3 has 15 residues. CDR3 nucleotide sequence: TGTGCCACCAGCAGAGAAGCGGGCTTAAATGAAAAACTGTTTTTT. Translated, it gives CATSREAGLNEKLFF.

This clone was detected only once. The chain combines TRBV27 with TRBJ2-6; the D call may be TRBD1 or TRBD2 (5 bases each). Germline V gene sequence: CDR1 MNHEY, CDR2 SMNVEV (reference sequence). The CDR3 length is 21 residues. The ends were cut back, 3 bases at V and 0 bases at J, with 24 bases in the middle. The CDR3 here is CASSFSGLGKPGGSGANVLTF. The DNA of the CDR3 is TGTGCCAGCAGTTTTTCGGGCTTGGGCAAACCTGGGGGCTCTGGGGCCAACGTCCTGACTTTC.

The chain is built from TRBV11-2 and TRBJ2-1, with TRBD2 identical over 8 bases. CDR1 is SGHAT, CDR2 FQNNGV, per germline. V was clipped by 4 bases and J by 7 bases; unmatched bases: 12. This CDR3 has 16 amino acids. In DNA form, the CDR3 reads TGTGCCAGCAGCTCAGCAGGACTAGCTTTAGGAAATGAGCAGTTCTTC. Protein sequence: CASSSAGLALGNEQFF.

This clone was observed a few times. The rearrangement uses TRBV19 and TRBJ2-5; D not resolved. Germline-derived CDR1 and CDR2 are LNHDA and SQIVND (reference sequence). The CDR3 loop spans 12 amino acids. V was clipped by 6 bases and J by 2 bases, with 7 bases between them. The CDR3: CASRHGQETQYF. CDR3 coding DNA: TGTGCCAGTAGACATGGACAAGAGACCCAGTACTTC.

V gene TRBV6-4 combines with J gene TRBJ1-3; 9 positions match TRBD1. V trimming: 2 bases; J trimming: 4 bases; junction bases outside the gene matches: 12. The CDR3 runs to 18 residues. Germline V gives CDR1 MRHNA, CDR2 SNTAGT. The CDR3 DNA sequence: TGTGCCAGCAGTGACCAATCACCGGGACAGGGTGTAGGAAACACCATATATTTT. The encoded protein is CASSDQSPGQGVGNTIYF.

CDR3 sequence reads: CAWSDRGDTEAFF. CDR3 DNA sequence: TGTGCCTGGAGCGACAGGGGGGACACTGAAGCTTTCTTT. The genes are TRBV30 and TRBJ1-1; 9 bases line up with TRBD1. The CDR3 is 13 residues long. From germline, CDR1 is GTSNPN and CDR2 SVGIG (reference sequence). V trimming: 3 bases; J trimming: 3 bases; junction bases outside the gene matches: 2.

The gene calls are TRBV5-4 and TRBJ2-1, with 9 bases identical to TRBD1. The CDR3 loop spans 15 amino acids. Germline CDR1 SGHNT, CDR2 YYREEE (reference sequence). V trimming: 1 base; J trimming: 8 bases; junction bases outside the gene matches: 7. CDR3 sequence: CASSLYWTGDDEQFF. The DNA for the CDR3 is TGTGCCAGCAGCTTGTACTGGACAGGGGATGATGAGCAGTTCTTC.

The chain recombines TRBV19 with TRBJ1-1; D may be TRBD1 (5 bases). CDR3 length equals 15 residues. Germline CDR1 is LNHDA and CDR2 is SQIVND (reference sequence). V was clipped by 3 bases and J by 1 base, with 12 bases between them. Here the CDR3 DNA reads TGTGCCAGTAGTATTCCCGACAGCTGGAACACTGAAGCTTTCTTT. It translates to CASSIPDSWNTEAFF.

V gene TRBV27 combines with J gene TRBJ2-1; 9 nucleotides align to TRBD2. CDR1 is MNHEY, CDR2 SMNVEV, per germline (reference sequence). This CDR3 region has 19 residues. Trimming took 2 bases from V and 10 from J; bases not matched to a gene: 21. CDR3 in DNA: TGTGCCAGCAGTTTACTGGGCTCCTGGCGGGAGGGCGAAAGGTGGGAGCAGTTCTTC. Encoded protein: CASSLLGSWREGERWEQFF.

The V and J genes are TRBV6-6 and TRBJ2-2; TRBD1 matches at 7 bases. The CDR3 loop spans 14 amino acids. Germline CDR1 and CDR2: MNHNY and SVGAGI (reference sequence). Trimming at V came to 5 bases and at J to 6 bases, leaving 6 bases not matched to a gene. The CDR3 nucleotides read TGTGCCAGCAGTCGACAGGGTCGCGCCGGGGAGCTGTTTTTT. Protein: CASSRQGRAGELFF.

This chain connects TRBV28 to TRBJ1-4; TRBD1 agrees at 7 bases. CDR3 length: 16 amino acids. Trimming took 3 bases from V and 0 from J; bases not matched to a gene: 4. The germline V gene encodes CDR1 MDHEN and CDR2 SYDVKM. In DNA, the CDR3 is TGTGCCAGCAGTTTGCGAGACAGGGCAACTAATGAAAAACTGTTTTTT. As protein: CASSLRDRATNEKLFF.

Note on this clone: This CDR3 is also generated by other DNA sequences in the sample. V gene TRBV7-9 combines with J gene TRBJ1-1; D is unresolved. Deletions cut 5 bases from V and 2 bases from J, with 3 bases between. Germline CDR1 SEHNR, CDR2 FQNEAQ (reference sequence). This CDR3 comprises 11 residues. This CDR3 is CASSLNTEAFF. CDR3 sequence (DNA): TGTGCCAGCAGCCTTAACACTGAAGCTTTCTTT.

V is TRBV27 and J is TRBJ1-2, with a weak D call TRBD1 (6 bases). Trimming removed 0 bases from V and 6 bases from J, with 17 bases in between. Germline values: CDR1 MNHEY, CDR2 SMNVEV (reference sequence). The CDR3 length is 16 residues. CDR3: CASSLSTGWGRDGYTF. CDR3 bases: TGTGCCAGCAGTTTATCTACCGGTTGGGGGCGCGATGGCTACACCTTC.

The V call is TRBV29-1, the J call TRBJ2-5; 11 nucleotides line up with TRBD1. This CDR3 contains 14 residues. Germline V gives CDR1 SQVTM, CDR2 ANQGSEA. V shed 3 bases, J shed 5 bases, and the junction held 5 bases outside the gene matches. Here the CDR3 reads CSVDGTGGSETQYF. The CDR3 coding sequence is TGCAGCGTTGACGGGACAGGGGGTTCTGAGACCCAGTACTTC.

The genes are TRBV5-1 and TRBJ2-2, with TRBD2 matching 7 bases. The V gene's germline CDR1 is SGHRS and CDR2 YFSETQ. This CDR3 has 15 residues. The ends lost 5 bases at V and 6 bases at J; junction bases unmatched: 10. The CDR3 region is CASRPFFREAGELFF. In DNA, the CDR3 is TGCGCCAGCAGACCCTTCTTCCGGGAGGCCGGGGAGCTGTTTTTT.

Here the CDR3 DNA reads TGTGCCAGCAGCTTACGGCGGATTGACAATGAGCAGTTCTTC. Its translation: CASSLRRIDNEQFF. V and J are TRBV7-8 and TRBJ2-1; the D is unclear. The CDR3 totals 14 residues. Germline loops: CDR1 SGHVS, CDR2 FQNEAQ. The germline V and J ends were trimmed by 2 bases and 5 bases, with 10 bases remaining between them.